This T cell receptor beta chain was documented in a study of patients and donors after allogeneic stem cell transplantation. Via MiXCR, TCRdb re-called the RT-PCR reads, giving one row per CDR3 protein. This sample has about 16,000 distinct CDR3 sequences, with approximately 30% found just once. This CDR3 is built from 14 residues. V lost 5 bases and J 5 bases, leaving 13 bases between the germline ends. Germline CDR1 SGHKS, CDR2 YYEKEE (reference sequence). This sequence originates from a human donor who was either an allogeneic HSCT recipient or a stem cell or donor lymphocyte infusion donor (not recorded which). It is not recorded whose cells these are; they may come from a transplant donor. Sequencing used blood, either unsorted or a sorted T cell fraction (not recorded which). The rearrangement links TRBV5-5 to TRBJ1-4, with D possibly TRBD1 on 5 matching bases. Here the CDR3 DNA reads TGTGCCAGCAGTTTCGACAGTTTCAATGAAAAACTGTTTTTT. Amino acid sequence: CASSFDSFNEKLFF.